This entry lists 28 T cell receptor beta chains sequenced from one sample in a study of CD8 T cells in Susac syndrome. cDNA came from roughly 0.5 to 1 ug RNA primed by random hexamers. TCRdb re-derived calls from the immunoSEQ multiplex PCR reads in MiXCR, one entry per CDR3 protein. The top ten hold around 0.072% of the sample, which has some 260,000 distinct CDR3 sequences, over 85% seen once. Material for sequencing was CD4+ T cells from PBMCs. The receptors come from a human donor with multiple sclerosis.

Details on this clonotype: Its ends do not fully match the called genes, so a read error is possible. The chain joins TRBV5-1 to TRBJ2-1; TRBD2 agrees at 12 bases. Germline CDR1 and CDR2: SGHRS and YFSETQ. CDR3 length equals 16 residues. The CDR3 nucleotides are TGCGCCAGCAGCTCGACTAGCGGGGGACCAGCCAATGGGCAGTTCTTC. Translating gives CASSSTSGGPANGQFF.

This clonotype came up once. The CDR3 protein is CASSLRGGDYGYTF. CDR3 nucleotides: TGTGCCAGCAGTTTAAGGGGTGGGGACTATGGCTACACCTTC. This chain joins TRBV27 and TRBJ1-2; perhaps TRBD1 as D (5 bases). The CDR3 sequence is 14 residues long. Germline V gene sequence: CDR1 MNHEY, CDR2 SMNVEV (reference sequence). V was pared by 2 bases and J by 3 bases, with 10 bases between.

This rearrangement joins TRBV12-3 or TRBV12-4 to TRBJ2-5, with 9 bases fitting TRBD1. V shed 3 bases and J 2 bases; nucleotides not matched to a gene: 4. CDR3 length equals 15 residues. Written as DNA, the CDR3 is TGTGCCAGCAGTTTCTACAGGGGGCATCAAGAGACCCAGTACTTC. Translation gives CASSFYRGHQETQYF.

The chain uses TRBV9 and TRBJ2-1; 7 positions agree with TRBD1. J was trimmed by 0 bases and V by 0 bases; bases with no gene match: 12. The germline CDR1 and CDR2 sequences are SGDLS and YYNGEE. The CDR3 covers 19 residues. CDR3 DNA sequence: TGTGCCAGCAGCGTAGTAGCCAGGGGGATAAACTGCTCCTACAATGAGCAGTTCTTC. It specifies CASSVVARGINCSYNEQFF.

The rearrangement links TRBV2 to TRBJ2-3; D may match TRBD1 or TRBD2 (6 bases each). The CDR3 spans 14 residues. The V end lost 6 bases, the J end lost 3 bases, and 13 bases lay between the germline ends. Germline lookup yields CDR1 SNHLY and CDR2 FYNNEI. In DNA, the CDR3 is TGTGCCAGCAGAGGGGGGTGGGGAACAGATACGCAGTATTTT. This gives the protein CASRGGWGTDTQYF.

This chain uses TRBV5-1 with TRBJ2-4, with D perhaps matching TRBD1 (6 bases). Trimming pared 3 bases from V and 8 bases from J, leaving 15 bases between. Germline assignment: CDR1 SGHRS and CDR2 YFSETQ. The CDR3 contains 14 residues. CDR3 region: CASSWDTPPDIQYF. The CDR3 coding sequence is TGCGCCAGCAGCTGGGACACCCCGCCCGACATTCAGTACTTC.

CDR3 nucleotides: TGTGCCACCCAAGGACAGGGGTTAAGTGCCGGGGAGCTGTTTTTT. Translating it yields CATQGQGLSAGELFF. The rearrangement uses TRBV6-6 and TRBJ2-2, with TRBD1 identical over 9 bases. J was trimmed by 6 bases and V by 10 bases; bases with no gene match: 12. Per germline, CDR1 MNHNY and CDR2 SVGAGI (reference sequence). The CDR3 sequence is 15 residues long.

CDR3 sequence: CSARDPGPESEAFF. The DNA for the CDR3 is TGCAGTGCTAGAGACCCGGGTCCGGAGTCTGAAGCTTTCTTT. The rearrangement joins TRBV20-1 to TRBJ1-1; D not certain. The V and J ends lost 0 bases and 6 bases respectively, with 14 bases between them. The CDR3 loop spans 14 amino acids. Germline values: CDR1 DFQATT, CDR2 SNEGSKA (reference sequence).

The chain couples TRBV27 to TRBJ2-5; no clear D. Germline-derived CDR1 and CDR2 are MNHEY and SMNVEV (reference sequence). The CDR3 is 13 residues long. The ends were cut back, 6 bases at V and 0 bases at J, with 8 bases in the middle. The CDR3 sequence: CASRIRYQETQYF. In nucleotides, the CDR3 is TGTGCCAGCAGGATACGGTACCAAGAGACCCAGTACTTC.

This chain connects TRBV7-2 to TRBJ2-2; 7 positions agree with TRBD2. The length of the CDR3 is 16 residues. J was trimmed by 2 bases and V by 8 bases; bases with no gene match: 11. Germline values: CDR1 SGHTA, CDR2 FQGNSA. CDR3 sequence reads: CASRTSGLPNTGELFF. The CDR3, as DNA: TGTGCCAGCCGGACATCGGGACTACCCAACACCGGGGAGCTGTTTTTT.

The gene calls are TRBV28 and TRBJ2-2, with 10 bases identical to TRBD2. CDR1 is MDHEN, CDR2 SYDVKM, per germline. The CDR3 sequence is 15 residues long. The junction had 4 bases not matched to a gene; V was cut back by 2 bases and J by 7 bases. CDR3 amino acids: CASSLISGRVGELFF. In DNA, the CDR3 is TGTGCCAGCAGTTTAATCAGCGGGAGGGTCGGGGAGCTGTTTTTT.

This chain connects TRBV7-8 to TRBJ2-7; D gene ambiguous. CDR3 length: 13 residues. Trimming stripped 0 bases from V and 6 bases from J, with 9 bases between. The germline CDR1 and CDR2 sequences are SGHVS and FQNEAQ. The CDR3 is CASSLARATEQYV. CDR3 DNA sequence: TGTGCCAGCAGCTTAGCACGGGCTACCGAGCAGTACGTC.

The V and J genes are TRBV6-2 or TRBV6-3 and TRBJ2-1; D is perhaps TRBD2 (6 bases). The V end was cut by 11 bases, the J end by 0 bases, with 11 bases between. The CDR3 loop spans 13 amino acids. The germline V gene encodes CDR1 MNHEY and CDR2 SVGEGT. CDR3 protein: CALAESSYNEQFF. CDR3 sequence (DNA): TGTGCCTTAGCGGAATCCTCCTACAATGAGCAGTTCTTC.

The chain has TRBV18 and TRBJ1-1; D is uncertain. This CDR3 contains 15 residues. V gave up 3 bases and J gave up 4 bases, with 15 bases separating them. Germline CDR1 is KGHSH and CDR2 is LQKENI. DNA of the CDR3: TGTGCCAGCTCACCTCGCCCGGGAGGGCTCACTGAAGCTTTCTTT. It codes for CASSPRPGGLTEAFF.

In its sample, this clonotype was seen once. V gene TRBV25-1 combines with J gene TRBJ2-5; D may match TRBD1 or TRBD2 (5 bases each). The CDR3 loop spans 14 amino acids. V gave up 3 bases and J gave up 2 bases, with 10 bases separating them. The germline CDR1 and CDR2 sequences are MGHDK and SYGVNS. The CDR3 nucleotides are TGTGCCAGCAGTGAGGTGGGGACGCAAGAGACCCAGTACTTC. Translated, it gives CASSEVGTQETQYF.

J is TRBJ1-2 and V is TRBV28; D is ambiguous. V was clipped by 2 bases and J by 5 bases, with 18 bases between them. CDR1 is MDHEN and CDR2 is SYDVKM in the germline V gene. This CDR3 has 16 residues. Here the CDR3 DNA reads TGTGCCAGCAGTTTAGTATTATCCGCAGGCACTTATGGCTACACCTTC. It codes for CASSLVLSAGTYGYTF.

DNA of the CDR3: TGCAGCGCTAGAGGGGGGTATGAGCAGTTCTTC. Protein: CSARGGYEQFF. The rearrangement links TRBV29-1 to TRBJ2-1; D is perhaps TRBD1 or TRBD2 (6 bases each). The CDR3 sequence is 11 residues long. CDR1 is SQVTM, CDR2 ANQGSEA, per germline. The ends were cut back, 7 bases at V and 8 bases at J, with 12 bases in the middle.

The V gene is TRBV11-2, the J gene TRBJ2-5, with TRBD2 identical over 7 bases. From germline, CDR1 is SGHAT and CDR2 FQNNGV. J gave up 4 bases and V 1 base, and 6 bases lay outside the gene matches. This CDR3 region has 15 residues. The CDR3 DNA sequence: TGTGCCAGCAGCTTAGGGGACTACTCTCGAGAGACCCAGTACTTC. This codes for CASSLGDYSRETQYF.

The rearrangement joins TRBV20-1 to TRBJ1-2; D remains unclear. V was pared by 0 bases and J by 5 bases, with 10 bases between. The CDR3 totals 13 residues. CDR1 and CDR2 from the germline V gene are DFQATT and SNEGSKA (reference sequence). The CDR3 sequence: CSARDSAGYGYTF. The CDR3 region has the DNA TGCAGTGCTAGAGACAGCGCTGGTTATGGCTACACCTTC.

The chain is built from TRBV2 and TRBJ1-2; possible D gene TRBD1, 5 bases. The germline V gene encodes CDR1 SNHLY and CDR2 FYNNEI. Trimming removed 5 bases at V and 3 bases at J, with 13 bases between. The CDR3 totals 14 residues. The CDR3 coding sequence is TGTGCCAGCAGTCCTGCGGTGGGGGACTATGGCTACACCTTC. Its translation is CASSPAVGDYGYTF. Using reference TRBV2 and TRBJ1-2 for the parts outside the CDR3, the full variable domain is EPEVTQTPSHQVTQMGQEVILRCVPISNHLYFYWYRQILGQKVEFLVSFYNNEISEKSEIFDDQFSVERPDGSNFTLKIRSTKLEDSAMYFCASSPAVGDYGYTFGSGTRLTVV.

This chain uses TRBV9 with TRBJ2-3, with TRBD1 matching 11 bases. The length of the CDR3 is 15 residues. Germline V gene lookup returns CDR1 SGDLS and CDR2 YYNGEE. After removal of 6 bases from V and 2 bases from J, the junction contained 5 bases not matched to a gene. This CDR3 is CASTSGQGATDTQYF. CDR3 bases: TGTGCCAGCACCTCAGGACAGGGGGCCACAGATACGCAGTATTTT. Complete variable domain (other parts from reference TRBV9 and TRBJ2-3): DSGVTQTPKHLITATGQRVTLRCSPRSGDLSVYWYQQSLDQGLQFLIQYYNGEERAKGNILERFSAQQFPDLHSELNLSSLELGDSALYFCASTSGQGATDTQYFGPGTRLTVL.

The chain links TRBV9 to TRBJ2-3, with TRBD2 matching over 11 bases. The CDR3 runs to 19 residues. The germline V gene has CDR1 SGDLS and CDR2 YYNGEE. The V and J ends lost 2 bases and 0 bases, in that order; junction bases with no gene match: 11. The CDR3 DNA reads TGTGCCAGCAGCGTGGAACTAGCGGGGGCGTCCTTTAGCACAGATACGCAGTATTTT. Its protein is CASSVELAGASFSTDTQYF. The full variable domain, in which reference TRBV9 and TRBJ2-3 provide the parts outside the CDR3, is DSGVTQTPKHLITATGQRVTLRCSPRSGDLSVYWYQQSLDQGLQFLIQYYNGEERAKGNILERFSAQQFPDLHSELNLSSLELGDSALYFCASSVELAGASFSTDTQYFGPGTRLTVL.

The rearrangement joins TRBV11-2 to TRBJ2-1; maybe TRBD2 (6 bases). Germline V CDR1 and CDR2: SGHAT, FQNNGV. The V gene lost 5 bases and the J gene lost 4 bases, with 15 bases spanning the gap. The CDR3 is 15 amino acids. CDR3 in amino acids: CASSPRSGSYNEQFF. The DNA for the CDR3 is TGTGCCAGCAGCCCCCGAAGCGGGTCATACAATGAGCAGTTCTTC.

The V call is TRBV4-1, the J call TRBJ2-7; D unresolved. The ends were cut back, 7 bases at V and 3 bases at J, with 13 bases in the middle. This CDR3 contains 13 residues. Germline loops: CDR1 MGHRA, CDR2 YSYEKL. The CDR3: CASKPVGGYEQYF. The CDR3 region has the DNA TGCGCCAGCAAACCAGTGGGCGGCTACGAGCAGTACTTC.

The CDR3 DNA sequence: TGTGCCAGCAGCATAAACAGGGGTCCCGGGGAGCTGTTTTTT. Amino acid sequence: CASSINRGPGELFF. The genes are TRBV5-4 and TRBJ2-2; 7 nucleotides match TRBD1. V trimming: 4 bases; J trimming: 6 bases; junction bases outside the gene matches: 6. Looked up from germline, CDR1 is SGHNT and CDR2 is YYREEE (reference sequence). The CDR3 sequence is 14 residues long.

The genes are TRBV29-1 and TRBJ1-1; D remains unclear. Trimming took 4 bases from V and 0 from J, leaving 9 bases between them. Germline V gives CDR1 SQVTM, CDR2 ANQGSEA. The CDR3 contains 13 residues. The DNA of the CDR3 is TGCAGCGTTGCCACGAACATGAACACTGAAGCTTTCTTT. It codes for CSVATNMNTEAFF.

J is TRBJ2-5 and V is TRBV3-1; 7 bases match TRBD1. This CDR3 contains 17 residues. V lost 0 bases and J lost 0; bases outside the gene matches: 7. Looked up from germline, CDR1 is LGHDT and CDR2 is YNNKEL (reference sequence). The CDR3 sequence is CASSQDIAGGDQETQYF. CDR3 in DNA: TGTGCCAGCAGCCAAGATATAGCAGGGGGTGACCAAGAGACCCAGTACTTC.

The gene calls are TRBV10-3 and TRBJ2-1; the match to TRBD2 covers 8 bases. The V and J ends lost 11 bases and 1 base, in that order; junction bases with no gene match: 7. This CDR3 is built from 14 residues. From germline, CDR1 is ENHRY and CDR2 SYGVKD. The CDR3 here is CAGSGSLSYNEQFF. The CDR3 bases are TGTGCCGGCAGCGGGAGTTTGTCCTACAATGAGCAGTTCTTC.